A selection of T cell receptor beta chains follows, all from one sample in a study of shared clonotypes between healthy human individuals. Assay: immunoSEQ multiplex PCR; the TCRdb copy retains only in-frame clones and omits some. The data contain about 1 million clones, about 76% of them seen just once; the ten biggest clones take up approximately 1.5%. Material: memory CD4+ T cells sorted from blood. These receptors were collected from a man aged 18-30 years in good health. Both conserved end residues are part of each CDR3. A row's size may be missing; if present it is once, few, many or a size class.

clone_size j_call cdr3_length v_call cdr3_aa
few TRBJ1-1 15 TRBV10-3 CAIAGYSEVNTEAFF
NA TRBJ2-6 16 TRBV4-1 CASSQESGSGANVLTF
NA TRBJ2-7 13 TRBV14 CASSHRVRYEQYF
NA TRBJ1-5 14 TRBV6-1 CASSGHGKGQPQHF
NA TRBJ2-5 15 TRBV2 CASSRGLAEQETQYF
NA TRBJ1-2 11 TRBV20-1 CSARDTPGYTF
NA TRBJ2-5 13 TRBV18 CASSPGHGETQYF
few TRBJ1-1 15 TRBV28 CASTPLGGAGTEAFF
few TRBJ1-4 12 TRBV19 CASSPRFEKLFF
many TRBJ1-5 15 TRBV6-6 CASSFRTGGGQPQHF
NA TRBJ2-5 15 TRBV6-5 CASSRSGQGMETQYF
NA TRBJ2-5 19 TRBV11-3 CASSLGLVLAGEQVETQYF
NA TRBJ2-7 14 TRBV5-1 CASSLYGPSYEQYF
NA TRBJ1-2 11 TRBV29-1 CSVGSSYGYTF
NA TRBJ1-4 15 TRBV5-1 CASSPDRATNEKLFF
few TRBJ1-5 14 TRBV10-3 CAISEGGFNQPQHF
many TRBJ2-7 13 TRBV5-1 CASSLGGRNEQYF